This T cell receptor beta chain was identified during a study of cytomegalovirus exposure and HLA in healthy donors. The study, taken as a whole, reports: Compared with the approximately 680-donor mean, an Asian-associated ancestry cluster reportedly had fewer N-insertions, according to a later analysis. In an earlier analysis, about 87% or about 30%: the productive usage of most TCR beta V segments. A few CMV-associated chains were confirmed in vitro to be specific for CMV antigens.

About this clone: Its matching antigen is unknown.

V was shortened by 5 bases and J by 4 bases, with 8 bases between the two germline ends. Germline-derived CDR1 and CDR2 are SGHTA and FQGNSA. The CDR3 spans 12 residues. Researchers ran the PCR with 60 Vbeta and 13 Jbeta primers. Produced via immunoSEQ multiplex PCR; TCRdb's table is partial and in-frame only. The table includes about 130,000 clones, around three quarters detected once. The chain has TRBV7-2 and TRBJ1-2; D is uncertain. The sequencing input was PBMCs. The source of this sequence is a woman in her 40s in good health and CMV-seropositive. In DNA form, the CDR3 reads TGTGCCAGCAGCCCCTCGGGCTATGGCTACACCTTC. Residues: CASSPSGYGYTF.